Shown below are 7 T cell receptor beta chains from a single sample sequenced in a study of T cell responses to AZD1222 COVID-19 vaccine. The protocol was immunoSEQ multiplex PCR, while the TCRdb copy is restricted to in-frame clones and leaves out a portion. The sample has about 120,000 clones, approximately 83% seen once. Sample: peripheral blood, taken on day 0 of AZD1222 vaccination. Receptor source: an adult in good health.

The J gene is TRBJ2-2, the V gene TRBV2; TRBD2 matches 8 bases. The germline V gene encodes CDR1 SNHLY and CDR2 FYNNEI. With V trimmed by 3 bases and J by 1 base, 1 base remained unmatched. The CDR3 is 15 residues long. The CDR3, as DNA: TGTGCCAGCAGTGAGAGCGGGAGGAACACCGGGGAGCTGTTTTTT. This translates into CASSESGRNTGELFF.

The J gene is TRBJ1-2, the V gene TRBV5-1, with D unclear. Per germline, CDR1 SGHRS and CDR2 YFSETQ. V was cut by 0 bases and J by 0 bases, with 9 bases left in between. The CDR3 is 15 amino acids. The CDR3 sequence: CASSLVPEANYGYTF. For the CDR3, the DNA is TGCGCCAGCAGCTTGGTACCAGAGGCTAACTATGGCTACACCTTC.

The CDR3 protein is CASSLGTSGLAFNEQFF. As DNA, the CDR3 is TGTGCCAGCAGCTTAGGGACTAGCGGGCTTGCATTCAATGAGCAGTTCTTC. This chain links TRBV11-3 with TRBJ2-1, with 11 nucleotides matching TRBD2. The V and J ends lost 1 base and 6 bases, in that order; junction bases with no gene match: 8. Germline CDR1 and CDR2: SGHNT and YENEEA. The CDR3 extends over 17 amino acids.

The DNA of the CDR3 is TGTGCCAGCAGCTCCCCACCAGGGTCACTAGCGGGGAACAATGAGCAGTTCTTC. It specifies CASSSPPGSLAGNNEQFF. The rearrangement joins TRBV11-2 to TRBJ2-1; 10 bases are shared with TRBD2. Looked up from germline, CDR1 is SGHAT and CDR2 is FQNNGV. V dropped 4 bases and J dropped 5; count of bases not matched to a gene: 14. The CDR3 has 18 amino acids.

CDR3 DNA sequence: TGTGCCTGGAGTGACAACAGGTACCTTTTGGAGCAGTACTTC. Residues: CAWSDNRYLLEQYF. The V gene is TRBV30, the J gene TRBJ2-7, with a possible D match to TRBD1 (5 bases). Germline values: CDR1 GTSNPN, CDR2 SVGIG (reference sequence). Trimming removed 1 base at V and 7 bases at J, with 17 bases between. This CDR3 spans 14 amino acids.

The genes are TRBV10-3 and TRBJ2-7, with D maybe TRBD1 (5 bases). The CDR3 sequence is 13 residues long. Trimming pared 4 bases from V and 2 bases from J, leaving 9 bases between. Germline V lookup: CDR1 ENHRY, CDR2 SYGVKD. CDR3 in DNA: TGTGCCATCAGTGTCCAGGGCACCTACGAGCAGTACTTC. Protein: CAISVQGTYEQYF.

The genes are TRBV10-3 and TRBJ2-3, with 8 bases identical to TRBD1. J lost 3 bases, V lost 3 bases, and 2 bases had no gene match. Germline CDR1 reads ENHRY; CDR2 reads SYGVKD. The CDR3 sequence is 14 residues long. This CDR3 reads CAISDGQGTDTQYF. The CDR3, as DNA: TGTGCCATCAGTGATGGACAGGGAACAGATACGCAGTATTTT.